The entry that follows covers one T cell receptor beta chain sequence. No antigen is known for it. The CDR3 is 16 amino acids. The germline V and J ends were trimmed by 0 bases and 1 base, with 12 bases remaining between them. CDR1 and CDR2 (germline): LNHNV, YYDKDF (reference sequence). RNA extraction was followed by reverse transcription into cDNA, which acted as the sequencing template. Clones were sequenced by immunoSEQ multiplex PCR, and TCRdb holds only the in-frame ones, with some missing. The sample records more than 150,000 clones, 45% to 75% being singletons. Treatment: oral pan-JAK inhibitor, 5-10 mg twice daily. The sample originates from a study of CD8+ T cells in alopecia areata. Across the whole study: Twice a day, 5 to 10 mg of oral tofacitinib was administered to treated patients. Percentage of affected scalp area was the basis on which treated patients' severity was scored. Whole-study results and caveats: For lesional scalp, especially alopecia totalis/universalis, clonality was higher than in normal scalp.

V and J are TRBV15 and TRBJ1-1; D call uncertain. This material consisted of CD4+ T cells sorted from blood, taken at week 4, from a patient treated with tofacitinib. This clonotype was obtained from a human donor with alopecia areata. The DNA of the CDR3 is TGTGCCACCAGCAGAGATCTCGAGATTAAGAACACTGAAGCTTTCTTT. It specifies CATSRDLEIKNTEAFF.